These T cell receptor beta chains were read from a single sample in a study of blood T cell repertoires in COVID-19. Using immunoSEQ multiplex PCR, the repertoire was profiled, and TCRdb retains in-frame clones only, with some absent. This table has 110,000 to 150,000 clones, 80% to 90% appearing once. The sample consisted of peripheral blood. The receptors come from a man between 60 and 75 years old with active or convalescent COVID-19. The CDR3 runs from the conserved cysteine through the conserved F or W. D genes are given only for firm matches. Not all rows give a size; the values are once, few, many and, for expanded clones, a class.

D,V,J,size,DNA,CDR3
.,TRBV24-1,TRBJ2-1,.,TGTGCCACCAGTGACCCACGAGCAGGGGATAATGAGCAGTTCTTC,CATSDPRAGDNEQFF
TRBD2,TRBV30,TRBJ2-2,.,TGTGCCTGTACGGGGGGGGTCCTGAACACCGGGGAGCTGTTTTTT,CACTGGVLNTGELFF
.,TRBV9,TRBJ2-2,.,TGTGCCAGCAGCCCGGGGGGCCAGTGGACCGGGGAGCTGTTTTTT,CASSPGGQWTGELFF
.,TRBV6-5,TRBJ2-1,once,TGTGCCAGCAGTTATCGGGGGGCCAGGGGGCATGAGCAGTTCTTC,CASSYRGARGHEQFF
.,TRBV6-5,TRBJ1-6,few,TGTGCCAGCAGTAACGACAGGCCGCCTCATTCACCCCTCCACTTT,CASSNDRPPHSPLHF
TRBD2,TRBV29-1,TRBJ2-1,once,TGCAGCGTGGGACTAGCGGAGAACTACAATGAGCAGTTCTTC,CSVGLAENYNEQFF
.,TRBV2,TRBJ2-5,.,TGTGCCAGCACCCTGACAGGCTTGTACCAAGAGACCCAGTACTTC,CASTLTGLYQETQYF
TRBD2,TRBV27,TRBJ2-1,.,TGTGCCAGCAGGGCTCTAGCGGGGGCCTACAATGAGCAGTTCTTC,CASRALAGAYNEQFF
.,TRBV4-3,TRBJ2-5,.,TGCGCCAGCAGCCAAGATTTTGGACAGAAAGGGGAGACCCAGTACTTC,CASSQDFGQKGETQYF
.,TRBV6-1,TRBJ1-2,.,TGTGCCAGCAGTGAAAAGTCGGTCTATGGCTACACCTTC,CASSEKSVYGYTF
.,TRBV29-1,TRBJ1-2,.,TGCAGCGTTGAACGCGGGCCCAGTCGGGGCTACACCTTC,CSVERGPSRGYTF
TRBD1,TRBV2,TRBJ1-5,.,TGTGCCAGCAGTGGGGACAGGGCGTTAGGTCAGCCCCAGCATTTT,CASSGDRALGQPQHF
.,TRBV4-3,TRBJ1-1,.,TGCGCCAGTAGCCAAGAATCGGGAATGAACACTGAAGCTTTCTTT,CASSQESGMNTEAFF
.,TRBV4-3,TRBJ1-5,.,TGCGCCAGCAGCCAAGATCTGGGGGCGAGTCAGCCCCAGCATTTT,CASSQDLGASQPQHF
TRBD2,TRBV24-1,TRBJ2-3,.,TGTGCCACCCGTAGCGGGAGGGCCGATACGCAGTATTTT,CATRSGRADTQYF
.,TRBV7-8,TRBJ1-5,.,TGTGCCAGCAGTGGGCAGGCGCGCAATCAGCCCCAGCATTTT,CASSGQARNQPQHF
TRBD2,TRBV7-6,TRBJ2-1,.,TGTGCCAGCAGCCCCGGGACTAGGGCCGGCGAGCAGTTCTTC,CASSPGTRAGEQFF
.,TRBV19,TRBJ2-2,.,TGTGCCAGTAGTAGGAGTAGGACCGGGGAGCTGTTTTTT,CASSRSRTGELFF
.,TRBV2,TRBJ1-1,once,TGTGCCAGCAGTCCTTGGAACACTGAAGCTTTCTTT,CASSPWNTEAFF